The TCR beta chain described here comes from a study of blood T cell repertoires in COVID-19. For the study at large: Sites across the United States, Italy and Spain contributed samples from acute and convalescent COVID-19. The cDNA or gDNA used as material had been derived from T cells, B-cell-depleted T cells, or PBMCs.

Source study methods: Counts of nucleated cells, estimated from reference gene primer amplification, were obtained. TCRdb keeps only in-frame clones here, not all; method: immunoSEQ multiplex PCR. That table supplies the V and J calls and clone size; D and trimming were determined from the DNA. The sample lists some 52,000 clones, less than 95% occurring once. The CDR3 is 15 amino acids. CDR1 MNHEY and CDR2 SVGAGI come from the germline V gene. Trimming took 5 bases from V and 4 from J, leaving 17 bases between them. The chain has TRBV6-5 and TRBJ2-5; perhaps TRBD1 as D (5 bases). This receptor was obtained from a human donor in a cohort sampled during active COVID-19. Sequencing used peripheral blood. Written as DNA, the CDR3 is TGTGCCAGCAGTCGAACTGGGGCGGTAGGAGAGACCCAGTACTTC. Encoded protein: CASSRTGAVGETQYF.